This T cell receptor (beta chain) stems from a study of shared clonotypes between healthy human individuals. Study results and caveats: The genetic and exposure-history diversity represented was limited by few donors.

Using immunoSEQ multiplex PCR, the repertoire was profiled, and TCRdb retains in-frame clones only, with some absent. The sample lists roughly 700,000 clones; under 80% were seen once. This clone came up a few times. Its antigen is undetermined. The TCR sequence derives from a woman aged 25 to 39 in good health. The sequenced sample consisted of memory CD4+ T cells sorted from blood. Subset noted: CD45RA-negative fraction.

The DNA for the CDR3 is TGCGCCAGCAGCTTGGCTATAGGGAGCACAGATACGCAGTATTTT. Its translation is CASSLAIGSTDTQYF. This chain joins TRBV5-1 and TRBJ2-3, with D uncertain. CDR1 is SGHRS, CDR2 YFSETQ, per germline. This CDR3 spans 15 amino acids. V was shortened by 0 bases and J by 0 bases, with 8 bases between the two germline ends.